One sample yielded the 22 T cell receptor beta chains listed below, sequenced in a study of cytomegalovirus exposure and HLA in healthy donors (dated by TCRdb to the late 2010s). The library was obtained by the immunoSEQ multiplex PCR assay. A mixture of 60 forward primers for TCR Vbeta segments and 13 reverse primers for TCR Jbeta segments was used in the multiplex PCR. TCRdb took this table from immuneACCESS and kept in-frame rearrangements with V and J called. Such tables lack part of the clones; where checked against another copy, unresolved V genes explain under half of the gap, and the rest is unexplained. Recorded for this sample are under 150,000 clones; around 80% of them occurred a single time. The biggest ten clones account for about 6.5% of the sample. Sequenced: PBMCs. The receptors shown here come from a man between 35 and 55 years old in good health and CMV-seropositive.

The chain has TRBV10-2 and TRBJ2-7, with a weak D call TRBD2 (6 bases). The V and J ends lost 0 bases and 2 bases respectively, with 8 bases between them. This CDR3 is 14 amino acids long. The germline V gene has CDR1 WSHSY and CDR2 SAAADI. CDR3 nucleotide sequence: TGCGCCAGCAGTGAGTCGGGGGGTACCTACGAGCAGTACTTC. Translating it yields CASSESGGTYEQYF.

A note on this clone: One junction end does not reproduce the germline sequence, and a read error may be involved. J is TRBJ2-2 and V is TRBV7-7; TRBD1 agrees at 10 bases. Germline CDR1 reads SSHAT; CDR2 reads FNYEAQ (reference sequence). The CDR3 has 19 residues. The CDR3 sequence is CASSRLSGTGVVGTGELFF. The CDR3 nucleotides read TGTGCTAGCAGTCGTCTCTCCGGGACAGGGGTAGTTGGCACCGGGGAGCTGTTTTTT.

A word on this clone: This CDR3 fails to terminate in the conserved phenylalanine or tryptophan, so it likely reflects a read error. The chain links TRBV2 to TRBJ1-6; 7 bases agree with TRBD1. CDR3 length: 13 amino acids. The germline V gene has CDR1 SNHLY and CDR2 FYNNEI. V was pared by 7 bases and J by 9 bases, with 6 bases of the junction left unmatched. For the CDR3, the DNA is TGTGCCAGCACCGATTACAGGGGTTCACCCCTCCACCTT. This gives the protein CASTDYRGSPLHL.

The CDR3 is CASSQGTVEAFF. In nucleotides, the CDR3 is TGTGCCAGCAGCCAAGGGACAGTTGAAGCTTTCTTT. The genes are TRBV14 and TRBJ1-1; weak D call: TRBD1 (6 bases). V was pared by 1 base and J by 7 bases, with 7 bases between. Per the germline V gene, CDR1 is SGHDN and CDR2 is FVKESK. The CDR3 spans 12 residues.

In DNA form, the CDR3 reads TGTGCCAGCAGGTACTATAATTCACCCCTCCACTTT. Encoded protein: CASRYYNSPLHF. This chain connects TRBV28 to TRBJ1-6; D is ambiguous. This CDR3 region has 12 residues. Germline V gene lookup returns CDR1 MDHEN and CDR2 SYDVKM. Trimming took 6 bases from V and 3 from J, leaving 3 bases between them.

The J gene is TRBJ1-1, the V gene TRBV7-9; D unclear. The CDR3 is made up of 15 amino acids. Germline-derived CDR1 and CDR2 are SEHNR and FQNEAQ (reference sequence). V lost 2 bases and J 1 base, leaving 11 bases between the germline ends. The CDR3 sequence is CASSLLPQANTEAFF. Here the CDR3 DNA reads TGTGCCAGCAGCTTATTGCCGCAGGCGAACACTGAAGCTTTCTTT.

There are many counts of this clone. This sequence joins TRBV27 and TRBJ2-7; D uncertain. Germline V gene sequence: CDR1 MNHEY, CDR2 SMNVEV (reference sequence). CDR3 length: 15 amino acids. V gave up 0 bases and J gave up 5 bases, with 14 bases separating them. The CDR3 region is CASSLSGPSLNEQYF. The CDR3 nucleotides read TGTGCCAGCAGTTTATCGGGCCCATCCCTTAACGAGCAGTACTTC.

The V gene is TRBV7-2, the J gene TRBJ2-5; the D gene is possibly TRBD1 (6 bases). V was shortened by 6 bases and J by 0 bases, with 14 bases between the two germline ends. Germline V gives CDR1 SGHTA, CDR2 FQGNSA. The CDR3 extends over 15 amino acids. CDR3 loop: CASRRTGSHQETQYF. CDR3 in DNA: TGTGCCAGCAGACGCACAGGGAGCCACCAAGAGACCCAGTACTTC.

This clone was counted a single time. This chain connects TRBV28 to TRBJ2-3, with D possibly being TRBD2 (5 bases). The V end lost 1 base, the J end lost 4 bases, and 18 bases lay between the germline ends. Germline V gene data show CDR1 as MDHEN and CDR2 as SYDVKM. The CDR3 contains 17 residues. CDR3 amino acids: CASSLSAPGISADTQYF. As DNA, the CDR3 is TGTGCCAGCAGTTTATCGGCCCCGGGGATTTCGGCAGATACGCAGTATTTT.

The V and J genes are TRBV7-8 and TRBJ2-7; D is uncertain. Looked up from germline, CDR1 is SGHVS and CDR2 is FQNEAQ. The CDR3 has 12 amino acids. V shed 6 bases and J shed 0 bases, with 6 bases lying between them. CDR3: CASSPYSYEQYF. CDR3 coding DNA: TGTGCCAGCAGTCCCTACTCCTACGAGCAGTACTTC. Full variable domain (outside the CDR3, taken from reference TRBV7-8 and TRBJ2-7): GAGVSQSPRYKVAKRGQDVALRCDPISGHVSLFWYQQALGQGPEFLTYFQNEAQLDKSGLPSDRFFAERPEGSVSTLKIQRTQQEDSAVYLCASSPYSYEQYFGPGTRLTVT.

This sequence joins TRBV19 and TRBJ1-6, with 8 nucleotides matching TRBD1. The CDR3 length is 16 residues. The germline V gene encodes CDR1 LNHDA and CDR2 SQIVND (reference sequence). Unmatched junction bases numbered 11, after V lost 3 bases and J lost 10 bases. The CDR3 nucleotides are TGTGCCAGTAGTATTATTTTGGGGACAGGCGAGTCACCCCTCCACTTT. Its translation is CASSIILGTGESPLHF. Full variable domain (outside the CDR3, taken from reference TRBV19 and TRBJ1-6): DGGITQSPKYLFRKEGQNVTLSCEQNLNHDAMYWYRQDPGQGLRLIYYSQIVNDFQKGDIAEGYSVSREKKESFPLTVTSAQKNPTAFYLCASSIILGTGESPLHFGNGTRLTVT.

The chain employs TRBV4-2 and TRBJ1-4; D may be TRBD1 (6 bases). The CDR3 runs to 16 residues. Germline loops: CDR1 LGHNA, CDR2 YNFKEQ. V gave up 2 bases and J gave up 2 bases, with 12 bases separating them. DNA of the CDR3: TGTGCCAGCAGCCAAACCCCAAGGGGGACTAATGAAAAACTGTTTTTT. This translates into CASSQTPRGTNEKLFF.

The V call is TRBV6-5, the J call TRBJ2-5; D is possibly TRBD2 (5 bases). The DNA matches TRBJ2-7 better at its end, which makes the J call doubtful. From germline, CDR1 is MNHEY and CDR2 SVGAGI. This CDR3 comprises 15 residues. This CDR3 reads CASSTDRRTAYEQYF. CDR3 nucleotides: TGTGCCAGCAGTACAGACCGACGGACTGCCTACGAGCAGTACTTC.

The J gene is TRBJ1-5, the V gene TRBV30; 7 bases match TRBD1. V trimming: 7 bases; J trimming: 3 bases; junction bases outside the gene matches: 9. This CDR3 contains 14 residues. Germline V gene sequence: CDR1 GTSNPN, CDR2 SVGIG (reference sequence). The CDR3 nucleotides are TGTGCCTCAAGGACAGGTTCGGCCAATCAGCCCCAGCATTTT. Translated, it gives CASRTGSANQPQHF. Complete variable domain (other parts from reference TRBV30 and TRBJ1-5): SQTIHQWPATLVQPVGSPLSLECTVEGTSNPNLYWYRQAAGRGLQLLFYSVGIGQISSEVPQNLSASRPQDRQFILSSKKLLLSDSGFYLCASRTGSANQPQHFGDGTRLSIL.

This clone was counted only a few times. The genes are TRBV13 and TRBJ1-1, with unresolved D. Germline V gene lookup returns CDR1 PRHDT and CDR2 FYEKMQ (reference sequence). V was cut by 0 bases and J by 3 bases, with 11 bases left in between. The CDR3 has 15 residues. The CDR3 spells CASSLGRSVDTEAFF. The CDR3 DNA follows: TGTGCCAGCAGCTTAGGGCGGAGTGTAGACACTGAAGCTTTCTTT.

The J gene is TRBJ2-7, the V gene TRBV7-2; 8 bases are a match to TRBD2. The CDR3 totals 15 residues. Germline V gene data show CDR1 as SGHTA and CDR2 as FQGNSA. The trim removed 1 base at V and 8 bases at J, leaving 10 bases unmatched. The CDR3 reads CASSLVFGRAEKQYF. For the CDR3, the DNA is TGTGCCAGCAGCTTAGTTTTCGGGAGGGCCGAAAAGCAGTACTTC. Supplemented by reference TRBV7-2 and TRBJ2-7, the full variable domain reads GAGVSQSPSNKVTEKGKDVELRCDPISGHTALYWYRQSLGQGLEFLIYFQGNSAPDKSGLPSDRFSAERTGGSVSTLTIQRTQQEDSAVYLCASSLVFGRAEKQYFGPGTRLTVT.

This chain connects TRBV4-1 to TRBJ1-2; 8 nucleotides align to TRBD1. Germline values: CDR1 MGHRA, CDR2 YSYEKL. The trim removed 8 bases at V and 2 bases at J, leaving 10 bases unmatched. This CDR3 spans 15 amino acids. CDR3 DNA sequence: TGCGCCAGCGCCGGACAGGGTGCGTCGAACTATGGCTACACCTTC. Protein sequence: CASAGQGASNYGYTF.

This clone occurred a few times. The J gene is TRBJ2-5, the V gene TRBV14; 10 bases align to TRBD1. Germline loops: CDR1 SGHDN, CDR2 FVKESK. Trimming cost V 4 bases and J 2 bases; bases outside gene matches: 7. The CDR3 loop spans 16 amino acids. The CDR3 DNA follows: TGTGCCAGCAGCCCTTGGACAGGGGGAGGGCAAGAGACCCAGTACTTC. This sequence encodes CASSPWTGGGQETQYF.

The chain is built from TRBV6-5 and TRBJ2-5; a weak D match, TRBD2 (6 bases). The DNA end is a closer match to TRBJ2-7, so the J assignment may be wrong. Germline loops: CDR1 MNHEY, CDR2 SVGAGI. This CDR3 is built from 15 residues. This chain's CDR3 is CASRFSGTGSYEQYF. The CDR3 DNA sequence: TGTGCCAGCAGGTTTTCCGGGACTGGTTCCTACGAGCAGTACTTC.

The chain couples TRBV10-2 to TRBJ2-1; perhaps TRBD2 as D (7 bases). Trimming cost V 6 bases and J 9 bases, with 21 bases left between them. CDR1 and CDR2 (germline): WSHSY, SAAADI. The CDR3 runs 15 residues. CDR3 in amino acids: CASSFLAGGPGEQFF. In DNA, the CDR3 is TGCGCCAGCAGCTTTCTAGCCGGGGGGCCGGGTGAGCAGTTCTTC.

V usage is TRBV6-1 and J usage is TRBJ1-4; 10 bases are a match to TRBD1. The V and J ends lost 3 bases and 4 bases, in that order; junction bases with no gene match: 5. CDR3 size: 16 residues. Germline V lookup: CDR1 MNHNS, CDR2 SASEGT. The CDR3 here is CASSDDRGLDNEKLFF. The CDR3 DNA sequence: TGTGCCAGCAGTGATGACAGGGGGCTAGATAATGAAAAACTGTTTTTT.

CDR3 amino acids: CASSPWTAHRSQETQYF. CDR3 sequence (DNA): TGTGCCAGCAGCCCCTGGACAGCCCATAGAAGCCAAGAGACCCAGTACTTC. V gene TRBV11-3 combines with J gene TRBJ2-5, with D tentatively TRBD1 (6 bases). The V end was cut by 5 bases, the J end by 1 base, with 20 bases between. CDR1 is SGHNT, CDR2 YENEEA, per germline. The CDR3 length is 17 residues.